The present TCR beta chain was sequenced within a study of T-cell memory formation after mild COVID-19. Losses at the gene ends were 3 bases for V and 15 bases for J; bases not matched to a gene: 18. The CDR3 runs 17 residues. The V gene's germline CDR1 is LNHNV and CDR2 YYDKDF (reference sequence). Study results and caveats: Contracting CD4+ clones sat mainly in CM and EM; CD8+ in EMRA. Contracting clones, day 15 to 85, had balanced CD4/CD8, and later expanders favored CD4+. Pre-infection memory contained some responding clones, which suggested that cross-reactive memory had joined.

Remarks on this clonotype: Its specificity is unknown.

TCRdb ran MiXCR on the 5' RACE reads and lists one entry per CDR3 protein. The sample shows fewer than 250,000 distinct CDR3 sequences, 15% to 20% of them seen only once. The chain uses TRBV15 and TRBJ2-1; 12 nucleotides match TRBD2. This clonotype originated in an adult woman who had mild COVID-19 (a few samples of this study predate the infection). Cell type and time point are not known. The sample consisted of PBMCs or a T cell subset sorted from them (not recorded which). DNA of the CDR3: TGTGCCACCAGCAGTCCCCACCCCGGACTAGCGGGAAAACAGGGGTTCTTC. Protein product: CATSSPHPGLAGKQGFF.